This passage covers 27 T cell receptor beta chains from one sample sequenced in a study of CD8 T cells in ankylosing spondylitis. TCRdb used MiXCR to reprocess the 5' RACE reads, holding one entry per CDR3 protein. The table lists around 300,000 distinct CDR3 sequences, 9.5% to 13% of them singletons. Sequencing used blood, either unsorted or a sorted T cell fraction (not recorded which). All receptors come from a female donor with ankylosing spondylitis or in good health (not recorded which).

The table lists this clonotype with a few counts. This sequence joins TRBV20-1 and TRBJ2-2, with TRBD2 as a possible D gene (5 bases). Trimming took off 0 bases at V and 5 bases at J, with 10 bases between the two ends. This CDR3 contains 14 residues. Germline CDR1 and CDR2: DFQATT and SNEGSKA (reference sequence). The CDR3 reads CSAREVWETGELFF. CDR3 nucleotide sequence: TGCAGTGCTAGAGAGGTGTGGGAGACCGGGGAGCTGTTTTTT.

This clonotype was picked up many times. J is TRBJ1-1 and V is TRBV28, with D perhaps matching TRBD1 (6 bases). Germline lookup yields CDR1 MDHEN and CDR2 SYDVKM. CDR3 length: 15 amino acids. V lost 4 bases, J lost 2 bases, and 14 bases lay in between. CDR3 in DNA: TGTGCCAGCAGTTCCCAAGGGGGACCTAACACTGAAGCTTTCTTT. Protein sequence: CASSSQGGPNTEAFF. Variable domain in full (rest from reference TRBV28 and TRBJ1-1): DVKVTQSSRYLVKRTGEKVFLECVQDMDHENMFWYRQDPGLGLRLIYFSYDVKMKEKGDIPEGYSVSREKKERFSLILESASTNQTSMYLCASSSQGGPNTEAFFGQGTRLTVV.

This clonotype was found many times. CDR3 residues: CASSPSTAPGAKNIQYF. CDR3 sequence (DNA): TGTGCCAGCAGCCCCTCGACGGCCCCGGGGGCCAAAAACATTCAGTACTTC. The chain has TRBV6-2 or TRBV6-3 and TRBJ2-4; D is perhaps TRBD2 (5 bases). Germline loops: CDR1 MNHEY, CDR2 SVGEGT. The CDR3 totals 17 residues. V was pared by 6 bases and J by 1 base, with 19 bases between.

The sample holds many counts of this clonotype. This rearrangement joins TRBV4-2 to TRBJ2-5; a possible D gene is TRBD2 (5 bases). CDR1 and CDR2 (germline): LGHNA, YNFKEQ. This CDR3 is 15 amino acids long. V dropped 1 base and J dropped 0 bases, with 9 bases sitting between them. CDR3 bases: TGTGCCAGCAGCCAAGCTCGGGGAGACCAAGAGACCCAGTACTTC. Protein: CASSQARGDQETQYF.

This clonotype was detected many times. The chain combines TRBV6-1 with TRBJ2-1; 9 bases fit TRBD2. The CDR3 totals 15 residues. With V trimmed by 6 bases and J by 8 bases, 11 bases remained unmatched. Germline loops: CDR1 MNHNS, CDR2 SASEGT. CDR3 in amino acids: CASRSLAGAGYEQFF. The CDR3 DNA follows: TGTGCCAGCAGGTCCTTAGCGGGGGCCGGGTATGAGCAGTTCTTC.

There are many counts of this clonotype. The chain uses TRBV6-5 and TRBJ1-1; D perhaps matches TRBD1 (5 bases). Trimming took 2 bases from V and 2 from J, leaving 9 bases between them. The CDR3 runs 14 residues. In germline, CDR1 is MNHEY, CDR2 SVGAGI. CDR3 in amino acids: CASSYGTLNTEAFF. The CDR3, as DNA: TGTGCCAGCAGTTACGGGACCCTTAACACTGAAGCTTTCTTT.

This clonotype has ten or more counts. The chain employs TRBV10-1 and TRBJ2-3, with D uncertain. In germline, CDR1 is WNHNN, CDR2 SYGVQD (reference sequence). Between the trimmed V and J ends, which lost 2 bases and 6 bases, there was a span of 9 bases. There are 13 residues in the CDR3. CDR3 coding DNA: TGCGCCAGCAGTGAGAATGTGGGTGATACGCAGTATTTT. It translates to CASSENVGDTQYF.

Only a few counts were recorded for this clonotype. V usage is TRBV5-1 and J usage is TRBJ2-1; D uncertain. This CDR3 has 15 amino acids. The ends were cut back, 0 bases at V and 1 base at J, with 8 bases in the middle. From germline, CDR1 is SGHRS and CDR2 YFSETQ. CDR3 nucleotides: TGCGCCAGCAGCTTGGAAGTGGTGTCCTACAATGAGCAGTTCTTC. Translation: CASSLEVVSYNEQFF.

The rearrangement links TRBV5-8 to TRBJ2-1; TRBD1 aligns across 7 bases. The CDR3 is made up of 16 amino acids. V lost 1 base, J lost 4 bases, and 8 bases stayed unmatched. From germline, CDR1 is SGHTS and CDR2 YDEGEE. Here the CDR3 reads CASSLTGTASYNEQFF. CDR3 nucleotides: TGTGCCAGCAGCTTGACCGGGACAGCATCTTACAATGAGCAGTTCTTC.

This clonotype was seen at least ten times. V is TRBV12-3 or TRBV12-4 and J is TRBJ2-7, with D possibly matching TRBD1 (6 bases). The CDR3 loop spans 14 amino acids. Trimming left V 3 bases short and J 2 bases short, with 11 bases between. CDR3 in DNA: TGTGCCAGCAGTTTGGGGGACATTGCCTACGAGCAGTACTTC. Protein product: CASSLGDIAYEQYF.

This clonotype came up a few times. V is TRBV28 and J is TRBJ2-1; D not certain. The V end lost 6 bases, the J end lost 8 bases, and 11 bases lay between the germline ends. The CDR3 totals 12 residues. Germline assignment: CDR1 MDHEN and CDR2 SYDVKM. CDR3 DNA sequence: TGTGCCAGCAGGGTAGGTTTTTATGAGCAGTTCTTC. Translating it yields CASRVGFYEQFF.

This clonotype has only a few counts. V is TRBV18 and J is TRBJ2-7; D is unresolved. The germline V gene encodes CDR1 KGHSH and CDR2 LQKENI. Trimming cost V 0 bases and J 6 bases, with 9 bases left between them. CDR3 length: 13 amino acids. This CDR3 reads CASSPPSGREQYF. CDR3 bases: TGTGCCAGCTCACCACCGTCAGGCCGCGAGCAGTACTTC.

This clonotype showed up many times. CDR3 coding DNA: TGTGCCAGCAGCCGCAGCCCTAGGGTTGATGAGCAGTTCTTC. This codes for CASSRSPRVDEQFF. This chain joins TRBV9 and TRBJ2-1; no definite D call. CDR1 and CDR2 (germline): SGDLS, YYNGEE. With 4 bases removed from V and 8 bases from J, the gap between germline ends came to 16 bases. This CDR3 contains 14 residues.

V and J are TRBV7-2 and TRBJ1-1; D remains unclear. V was shortened by 4 bases and J by 4 bases, with 10 bases between the two germline ends. The CDR3 spans 13 residues. Germline CDR1 reads SGHTA; CDR2 reads FQGNSA. This chain's CDR3 is CASSSSTPTEAFF. CDR3 DNA: TGTGCCAGCAGCTCGAGCACCCCCACTGAAGCTTTCTTT.

For this clonotype: Sequence at one end of the junction differs from germline and may be a read error. The genes are TRBV7-9 and TRBJ1-2; D gene ambiguous. The germline V gene has CDR1 SEHNR and CDR2 FQNEAQ (reference sequence). The CDR3 sequence is 13 residues long. CDR3 in amino acids: CASSPLANSGYTF. The CDR3 coding sequence is TGTGCCAGCAGTCCTCTCGCCAACTCTGGCTACACCTTC.

This clonotype was observed at least ten times. The J gene is TRBJ2-1, the V gene TRBV5-8; D perhaps matches TRBD1 (6 bases). V lost 4 bases and J 5 bases, leaving 16 bases between the germline ends. The CDR3 runs 15 residues. Per the germline V gene, CDR1 is SGHTS and CDR2 is YDEGEE. The CDR3 loop is CASSPGTFTHNEQFF. DNA of the CDR3: TGTGCCAGCAGCCCCGGGACATTCACCCACAATGAGCAGTTCTTC.

This clonotype was counted many times. The CDR3 DNA reads as TGCAGTGCTCAGGGACTGACGATATCCTACGAGCAGTACTTC. It specifies CSAQGLTISYEQYF. This chain links TRBV20-1 with TRBJ2-7, with D possibly being TRBD2 (6 bases). V was clipped by 5 bases and J by 1 base, with 15 bases between them. The CDR3 has 14 residues. Germline loops: CDR1 DFQATT, CDR2 SNEGSKA (reference sequence).

The chain links TRBV28 to TRBJ2-2; 12 nucleotides agree with TRBD2. The V gene's germline CDR1 is MDHEN and CDR2 SYDVKM. V shed 3 bases, J shed 8 bases, and the junction held 7 bases outside the gene matches. The CDR3 has 16 residues. The chain's CDR3 is CASSFLLAGGPGELFF. The CDR3 DNA follows: TGTGCCAGCAGTTTTCTTCTAGCGGGAGGGCCTGGGGAGCTGTTTTTT. The full variable domain, in which reference TRBV28 and TRBJ2-2 provide the parts outside the CDR3, is DVKVTQSSRYLVKRTGEKVFLECVQDMDHENMFWYRQDPGLGLRLIYFSYDVKMKEKGDIPEGYSVSREKKERFSLILESASTNQTSMYLCASSFLLAGGPGELFFGEGSRLTVL.

This clonotype came up many times. The chain employs TRBV7-9 and TRBJ2-1; no definite D call. Germline-derived CDR1 and CDR2 are SEHNR and FQNEAQ (reference sequence). V lost 1 base and J lost 11, with 12 bases in between. The CDR3 is made up of 13 amino acids. The CDR3 region is CASSLGSLRQQFF. The CDR3 DNA follows: TGTGCCAGCAGCTTAGGGTCCCTAAGGCAGCAGTTCTTC.

This clonotype has a handful of counts. The chain carries TRBV20-1 and TRBJ2-7; 8 nucleotides line up with TRBD2. The germline gives CDR1 DFQATT, CDR2 SNEGSKA (reference sequence). With V trimmed by 3 bases and J by 5 bases, 9 bases remained unmatched. CDR3 length: 14 residues. The CDR3 loop is CSASASGLANEQYF. CDR3 in DNA: TGCAGTGCTAGCGCCTCTGGACTAGCTAACGAGCAGTACTTC.

This clonotype was seen many times. The rearrangement joins TRBV20-1 to TRBJ2-3; 8 nucleotides line up with TRBD2. Unmatched junction bases numbered 8, after V lost 0 bases and J lost 3 bases. Looked up from germline, CDR1 is DFQATT and CDR2 is SNEGSKA (reference sequence). The CDR3 length is 16 residues. CDR3 nucleotides: TGCAGTGCTAGAGATCGACTAGCGCGTGCTACAGATACGCAGTATTTT. Translating it yields CSARDRLARATDTQYF.

This clonotype was observed a handful of times. The chain joins TRBV28 to TRBJ2-7; D is unclear. The CDR3 is made up of 15 amino acids. Germline V gene sequence: CDR1 MDHEN, CDR2 SYDVKM. Deletions cut 5 bases from V and 0 bases from J, with 14 bases between. CDR3 sequence (DNA): TGTGCCAGCAGTCCCCCCCGGGTGATCTCCTACGAGCAGTACTTC. Protein: CASSPPRVISYEQYF.

This clonotype was detected ten times or more. J is TRBJ2-2 and V is TRBV7-9; maybe TRBD2 (6 bases). The CDR3 has 15 amino acids. V was shortened by 2 bases and J by 3 bases, with 10 bases between the two germline ends. The V gene's germline CDR1 is SEHNR and CDR2 FQNEAQ (reference sequence). The CDR3 nucleotides are TGTGCCAGCAGCTTATCGCGGGGCTACACCGGGGAGCTGTTTTTT. Amino acids: CASSLSRGYTGELFF.

With respect to this clonotype: This sequence may be a read error, since a much larger clone differs from it by one base. The V and J genes are TRBV28 and TRBJ2-1; D remains ambiguous. Trimming took 5 bases from V and 6 from J, leaving 20 bases between them. The CDR3 is 16 amino acids. Germline V gene data show CDR1 as MDHEN and CDR2 as SYDVKM. CDR3 sequence (DNA): TGTGCCAGCAGTCGACAATCTGGCAGGCGCCTCAATGAGCAGTTCTTC. As protein: CASSRQSGRRLNEQFF.

V gene TRBV19 combines with J gene TRBJ1-3; 7 nucleotides line up with TRBD1. Per germline, CDR1 LNHDA and CDR2 SQIVND (reference sequence). Trimming removed 3 bases from V and 2 bases from J; junction bases left unmatched: 4. The CDR3 spans 15 residues. The CDR3: CASSIVQGAGNTIYF. The CDR3 nucleotides read TGTGCCAGTAGTATTGTCCAGGGGGCTGGAAACACCATATATTTT.

This clonotype was found many times. The chain carries TRBV6-1 and TRBJ2-6; TRBD1 matches at 7 bases. J was trimmed by 0 bases and V by 2 bases; bases with no gene match: 4. The CDR3 spans 17 residues. Germline CDR1 and CDR2: MNHNS and SASEGT. CDR3 DNA: TGTGCCAGCAGTGAAACAGGGGCCATCTCTGGGGCCAACGTCCTGACTTTC. Translating gives CASSETGAISGANVLTF.

This clonotype was observed a handful of times. The chain uses TRBV10-3 and TRBJ1-2, with a tentative D call TRBD1 (5 bases). This CDR3 region has 14 residues. Per the germline V gene, CDR1 is ENHRY and CDR2 is SYGVKD. V shed 3 bases and J shed 2 bases, with 10 bases lying between them. CDR3 in DNA: TGTGCCATCAGTGAAGGTGACAGCAACTATGGCTACACCTTC. Translation gives CAISEGDSNYGYTF.